This T cell receptor beta chain originates from a study of cytomegalovirus exposure and HLA in healthy donors. Notes on the study in general: Presence/absence analyses took donor sequencing depth as roughly uniform. The classifier reportedly diagnosed cytomegalovirus status with high sensitivity and specificity. Associated with cytomegalovirus, according to the listing, were around 160 TCR beta chains.

The PCR ran on 60 Vbeta and 13 Jbeta primers. TCRdb's table, derived via immunoSEQ multiplex PCR, lists solely in-frame clones and lacks some. The sample includes approximately 120,000 clones, 70% to 85% of them seen just once. The V gene's germline CDR1 is SEHNR and CDR2 FQNEAQ (reference sequence). The CDR3 consists of 14 residues. Points on this clone: Its antigen is unidentified.

Material: PBMCs. V and J are TRBV7-9 and TRBJ2-5; TRBD1 agrees at 8 bases. The end of the DNA is better explained by TRBJ2-7, so the J call may be wrong. The TCR was taken from a woman in her forties in good health and CMV-seropositive. CDR3 sequence (DNA): TGTGCCAGCAGCCAGACAGGGGTGGCCTACGAGCAGTACTTC. This sequence encodes CASSQTGVAYEQYF.